This T cell receptor beta chain was captured by sequencing in a study of blood T cells in healthy people across ages. Ranging in age from roughly 6 to 90, the donors were healthy Caucasian individuals from Russia. This clonotype was seen more than once but under ten times. Next came a second PCR, run for roughly 7 to 12 cycles, which used a sample-barcoded 5' primer along with a J-beta primer mix. TCRdb processed the 5' RACE reads anew with MiXCR; each CDR3 protein has one entry. The sample contains about 1.4 million distinct CDR3 sequences, roughly 60% of which appear only once. V shed 7 bases and J shed 5 bases, with 14 bases lying between them. The germline CDR1 and CDR2 sequences are SQVTM and ANQGSEA. There are 12 residues in the CDR3.

The sequence derives from a man younger than 30 in good health. The sample comprised blood. The chain recombines TRBV29-1 with TRBJ1-2; D remains unclear. The CDR3 sequence is CSAGLALYGYTF. As DNA, the CDR3 is TGCAGCGCCGGATTAGCTCTATATGGCTACACCTTC.